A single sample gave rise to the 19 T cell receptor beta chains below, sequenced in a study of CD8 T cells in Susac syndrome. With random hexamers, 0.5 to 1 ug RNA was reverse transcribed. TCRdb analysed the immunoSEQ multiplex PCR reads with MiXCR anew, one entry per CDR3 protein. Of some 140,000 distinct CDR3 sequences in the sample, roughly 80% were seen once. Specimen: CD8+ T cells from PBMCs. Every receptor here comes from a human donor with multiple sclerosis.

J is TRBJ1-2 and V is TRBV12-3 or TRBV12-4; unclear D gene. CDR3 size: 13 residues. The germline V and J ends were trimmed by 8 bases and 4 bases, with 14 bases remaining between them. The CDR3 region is CASLQRRPYGYTF. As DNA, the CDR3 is TGTGCCAGCCTTCAGAGGCGGCCCTATGGCTACACCTTC.

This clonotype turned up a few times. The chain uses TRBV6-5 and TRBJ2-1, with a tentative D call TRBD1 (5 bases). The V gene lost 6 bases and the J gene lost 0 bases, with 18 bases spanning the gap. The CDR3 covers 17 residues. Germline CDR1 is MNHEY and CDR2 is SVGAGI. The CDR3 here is CASSSSPRVGSYNEQFF. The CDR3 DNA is TGTGCCAGCAGCTCCTCGCCCAGGGTGGGCTCCTACAATGAGCAGTTCTTC.

DNA for the CDR3: TGTGCCAGCATTATAGCGGGGGAAGAGACCCAGTACTTC. Amino acid sequence: CASIIAGEETQYF. The chain employs TRBV6-6 and TRBJ2-5, with 9 bases identical to TRBD2. Trimming took 7 bases from V and 3 from J; bases not matched to a gene: 3. CDR3 size: 13 residues. From germline, CDR1 is MNHNY and CDR2 SVGAGI (reference sequence).

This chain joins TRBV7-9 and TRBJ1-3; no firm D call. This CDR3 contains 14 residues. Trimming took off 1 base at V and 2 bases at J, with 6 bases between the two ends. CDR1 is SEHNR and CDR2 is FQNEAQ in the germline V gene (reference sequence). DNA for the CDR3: TGTGCCAGCAGCTTAGTGACAACTGGAAACACCATATATTTT. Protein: CASSLVTTGNTIYF.

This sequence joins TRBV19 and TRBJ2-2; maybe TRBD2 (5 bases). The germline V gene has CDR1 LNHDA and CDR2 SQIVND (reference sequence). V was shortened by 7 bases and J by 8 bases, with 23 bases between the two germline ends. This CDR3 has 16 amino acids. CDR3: CASILTAGDIAGELFF. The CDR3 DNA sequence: TGTGCCAGTATCCTTACTGCGGGCGATATCGCGGGGGAGCTGTTTTTT.

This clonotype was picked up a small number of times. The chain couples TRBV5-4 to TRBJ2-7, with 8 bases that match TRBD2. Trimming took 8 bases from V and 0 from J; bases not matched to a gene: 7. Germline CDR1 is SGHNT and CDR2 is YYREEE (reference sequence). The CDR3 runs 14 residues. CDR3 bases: TGTGCCAGTACACTAGCGGACTTCTCCTACGAGCAGTACTTC. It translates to CASTLADFSYEQYF.

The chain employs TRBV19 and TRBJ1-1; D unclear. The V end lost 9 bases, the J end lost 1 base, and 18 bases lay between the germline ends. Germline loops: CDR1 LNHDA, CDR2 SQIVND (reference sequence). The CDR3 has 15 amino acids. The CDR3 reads CASEEGRHANTEAFF. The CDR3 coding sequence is TGTGCCAGCGAGGAGGGCAGGCACGCGAACACTGAAGCTTTCTTT.

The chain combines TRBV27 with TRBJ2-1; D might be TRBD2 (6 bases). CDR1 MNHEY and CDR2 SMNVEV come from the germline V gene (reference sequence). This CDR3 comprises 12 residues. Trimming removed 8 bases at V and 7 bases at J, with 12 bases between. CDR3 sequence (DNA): TGTGCCAGCCGCGGGATGTCTAATGAGCAGTTCTTC. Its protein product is CASRGMSNEQFF.

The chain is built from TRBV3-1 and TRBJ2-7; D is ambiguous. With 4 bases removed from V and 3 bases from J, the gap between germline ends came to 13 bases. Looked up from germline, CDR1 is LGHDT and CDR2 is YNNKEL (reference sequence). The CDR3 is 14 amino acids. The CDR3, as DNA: TGTGCCAGCAGCCCAGAGGCAGGAGACTACGAGCAGTACGTC. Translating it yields CASSPEAGDYEQYV.

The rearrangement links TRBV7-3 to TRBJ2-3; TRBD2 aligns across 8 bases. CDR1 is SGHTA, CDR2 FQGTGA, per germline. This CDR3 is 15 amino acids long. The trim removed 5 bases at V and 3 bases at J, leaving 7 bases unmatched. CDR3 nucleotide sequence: TGTGCCAGCAGCAGCGGGAGTGGGGCAACAGATACGCAGTATTTT. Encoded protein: CASSSGSGATDTQYF.

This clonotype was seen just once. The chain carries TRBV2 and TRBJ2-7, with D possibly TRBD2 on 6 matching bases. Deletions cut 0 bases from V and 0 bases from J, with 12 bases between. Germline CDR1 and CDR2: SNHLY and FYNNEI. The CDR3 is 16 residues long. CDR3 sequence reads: CASSEAWTIRSYEQYF. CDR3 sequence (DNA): TGTGCCAGCAGTGAAGCATGGACTATCCGCTCCTACGAGCAGTACTTC.

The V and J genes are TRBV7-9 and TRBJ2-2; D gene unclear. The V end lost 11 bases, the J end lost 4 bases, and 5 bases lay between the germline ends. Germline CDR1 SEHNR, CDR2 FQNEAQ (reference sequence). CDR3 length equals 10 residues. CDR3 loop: CAATTGELFF. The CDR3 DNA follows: TGTGCCGCCACCACCGGGGAGCTGTTTTTT.

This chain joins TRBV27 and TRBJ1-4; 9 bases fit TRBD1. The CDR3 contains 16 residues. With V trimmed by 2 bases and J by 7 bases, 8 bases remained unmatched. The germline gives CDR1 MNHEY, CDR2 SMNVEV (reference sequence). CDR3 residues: CASSLGAGQGTEKLFF. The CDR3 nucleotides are TGTGCCAGCAGTTTAGGGGCCGGACAGGGGACTGAAAAACTGTTTTTT. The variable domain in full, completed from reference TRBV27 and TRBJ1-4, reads EAQVTQNPRYLITVTGKKLTVTCSQNMNHEYMSWYRQDPGLGLRQIYYSMNVEVTDKGDVPEGYKVSRKEKRNFPLILESPSPNQTSLYFCASSLGAGQGTEKLFFGSGTQLSVL.

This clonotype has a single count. The CDR3 DNA reads as TGTGCCAGCAGTTTTGGGGACAGGTCCTACGAGCAGTACTTC. Encoded protein: CASSFGDRSYEQYF. The genes are TRBV27 and TRBJ2-7; 8 bases line up with TRBD1. Losses at the gene ends were 3 bases for V and 1 base for J; bases not matched to a gene: 2. The CDR3 totals 14 residues. Germline V CDR1 and CDR2: MNHEY, SMNVEV (reference sequence).

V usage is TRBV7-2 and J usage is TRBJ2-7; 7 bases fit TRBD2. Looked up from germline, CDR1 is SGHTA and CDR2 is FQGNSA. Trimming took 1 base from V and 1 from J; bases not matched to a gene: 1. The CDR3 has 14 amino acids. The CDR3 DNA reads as TGTGCCAGCAGCTTAGGTAGCGGGTCCTACGAGCAGTACTTC. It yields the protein CASSLGSGSYEQYF.

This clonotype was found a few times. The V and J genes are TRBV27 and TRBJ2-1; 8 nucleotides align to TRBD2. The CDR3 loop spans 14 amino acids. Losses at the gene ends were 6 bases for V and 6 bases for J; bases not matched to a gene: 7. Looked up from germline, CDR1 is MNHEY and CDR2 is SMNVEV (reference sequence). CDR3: CASRRGAPLNEQFF. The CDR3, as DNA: TGTGCCAGCAGGCGGGGGGCGCCGCTCAATGAGCAGTTCTTC.

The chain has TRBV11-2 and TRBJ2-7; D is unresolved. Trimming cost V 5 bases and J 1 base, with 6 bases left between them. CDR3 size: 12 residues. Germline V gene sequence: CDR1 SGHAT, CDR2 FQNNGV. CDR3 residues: CASSPNSYEQYF. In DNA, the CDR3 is TGTGCCAGCAGCCCCAATTCCTACGAGCAGTACTTC.

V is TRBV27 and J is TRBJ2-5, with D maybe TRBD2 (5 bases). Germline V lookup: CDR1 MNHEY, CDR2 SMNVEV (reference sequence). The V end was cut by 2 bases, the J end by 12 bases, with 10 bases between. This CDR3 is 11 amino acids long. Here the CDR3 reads CASSLGAAEYF. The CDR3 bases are TGTGCCAGCAGTTTAGGAGCGGCGGAGTACTTC.

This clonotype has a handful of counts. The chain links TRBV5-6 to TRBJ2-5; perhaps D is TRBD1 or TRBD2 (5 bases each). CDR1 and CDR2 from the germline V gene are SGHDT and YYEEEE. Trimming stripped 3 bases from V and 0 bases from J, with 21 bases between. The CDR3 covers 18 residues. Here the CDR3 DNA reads TGTGCCAGCAGCTGGGACCTTGATCGATTAGACAACCAAGAGACCCAGTACTTC. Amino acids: CASSWDLDRLDNQETQYF.